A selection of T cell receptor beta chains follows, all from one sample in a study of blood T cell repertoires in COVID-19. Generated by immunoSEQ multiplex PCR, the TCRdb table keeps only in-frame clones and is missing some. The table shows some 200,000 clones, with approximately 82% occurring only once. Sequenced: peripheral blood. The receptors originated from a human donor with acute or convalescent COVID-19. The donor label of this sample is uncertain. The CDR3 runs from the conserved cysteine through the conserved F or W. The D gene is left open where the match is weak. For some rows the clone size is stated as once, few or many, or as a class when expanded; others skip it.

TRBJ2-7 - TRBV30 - TGTGCCTGGAGTGTAACGAGGGAGCCCTACGAGCAGTACTTC CAWSVTREPYEQYF
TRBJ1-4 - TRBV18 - TGTGCCAGCTCACCAGGAGGGGCCACTAATGAAAAACTGTTTTTT CASSPGGATNEKLFF
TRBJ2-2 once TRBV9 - TGTGCCAGCAGCGTAGGGGGCTCGACGGGCGGGGAGCTGTTTTTT CASSVGGSTGGELFF
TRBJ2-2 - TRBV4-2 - TGTGCCAGCAGCCAAGAGGTGACTAGTGACACCGGGGAGCTGTTTTTT CASSQEVTSDTGELFF
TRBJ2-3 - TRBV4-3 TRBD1 TGCGCCAGCAGCCAAGATTCCGTTGCAGGGGGCACGGCAGATACGCAGTATTTT CASSQDSVAGGTADTQYF
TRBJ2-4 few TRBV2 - TGTGCCAGCAGTGAAGCGCTTCGACAGGATCAGTACTTC CASSEALRQDQYF
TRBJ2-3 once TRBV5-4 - TGTGCCAGCAGCTTAGAGTCAGGGCAAAATACGCAGTATTTT CASSLESGQNTQYF
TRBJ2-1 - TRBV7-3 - TGTGCCAGCAGCTCCCGTGCAACCCTACTCTACAATGAGCAGTTCTTC CASSSRATLLYNEQFF
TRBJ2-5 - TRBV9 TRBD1 TGTGCCAGCAGCCCCAGGGGGCTGGAGACCCAGTACTTC CASSPRGLETQYF
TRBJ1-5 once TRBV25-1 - TGTGCCAGCAGTAGGGACAATAGCAATCAGCCCCAGCATTTT CASSRDNSNQPQHF
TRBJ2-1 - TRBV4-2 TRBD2 TGTGCCAGCAGCCAAGAACTGGTGGGCGGGAGGGGAGAGCAGTTCTTC CASSQELVGGRGEQFF
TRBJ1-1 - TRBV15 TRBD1 TGTGCCACCAGCAGAGGCAATCCGGGACAGGGAAACACTGAAGCTTTCTTT CATSRGNPGQGNTEAFF